This is a list of T cell receptor beta chains from one sample in a study of blood T cell repertoires in COVID-19. TCRdb's table, derived via immunoSEQ multiplex PCR, lists solely in-frame clones and lacks some. Here the sample spans around 140,000 clones, 84% being singletons. Sequencing was performed on PBMCs or T cells enriched from blood (not recorded which). The receptors come from a man in his fifties or sixties in a cohort exposed to, infected with or recovered from COVID-19 (not recorded which). Each CDR3 is given without its conserved first and last residue. The order of the fields is CDR3 protein, D gene, CDR3 length, V gene, clone size. The D gene is left open where the match is weak. Size tells how often a clone was seen (once, few, many) or the class of an expanded clone, and some rows leave it out.

AWSEKIAGAKNTGELF TRBD2 16 TRBV30 .
AWSPPGSYEQY . 11 TRBV30 .
ASSAGSGTGGAYNSPLH TRBD1 17 TRBV9 .
ASSVARGTANTGELF . 15 TRBV9 .
SVGGGQVTGELF TRBD2 12 TRBV29-1 .
ASKGSVLAREQY . 12 TRBV27 once
ASSQDPRKREAGNTIY . 16 TRBV4-1 .
ASTQPGQGNEQY TRBD1 12 TRBV19 .
ASSVSRTATDTQY . 13 TRBV25-1 .
ASRTGTGTTGELF TRBD1 13 TRBV14 .
ASSVLAGVGLEQY TRBD2 13 TRBV18 once
ASSFHRGRPYEQY TRBD1 13 TRBV19 once
ASRRTGTGTYEQY TRBD1 13 TRBV14 .
ASSPPGPGSYGYT . 13 TRBV3-1/TRBV3-2 .
ATSVTGAGANVLT TRBD1 13 TRBV5-8 .
ASSLARGVAETQY TRBD2 13 TRBV27 .
ASSKVGSRGNTIY . 13 TRBV21-1 few
ASSPLIPDTQY . 11 TRBV27 .
ASSIQVPGVFDYGYT . 15 TRBV19 few
ASSPDNLTSGRGETQY TRBD2 16 TRBV28 .
AWSVGGYQPQH . 11 TRBV30 once
ASSPPGLLTDTQY . 13 TRBV7-3 .
ASSQGLAGGEQF TRBD2 12 TRBV7-9 .
ASSLHEDTNTEAF . 13 TRBV9 .
ASSYRWAGEDGELF TRBD2 14 TRBV6-2/TRBV6-3 .
ASSLRGGETPYEQY . 14 TRBV5-1 .
ASSQGGGGHEQF TRBD2 12 TRBV3-1/TRBV3-2 .
ASSSALRKGSSYNEQF . 16 TRBV11-1 .
ASSPGTITDTQY TRBD2 12 TRBV3-1/TRBV3-2 .
ASSLKGADNQPQH . 13 TRBV5-4 few
ASSQDPASTEAF . 12 TRBV14 .
ASSWGQGRAGGELF TRBD1 14 TRBV6-6 once
ASSPPGNTEAF . 11 TRBV7-9 .
AWSVGEYSNQPQH . 13 TRBV30 few
ASSAGVGGQSGELF . 14 TRBV7-6 .
ASSQTVGEAF . 10 TRBV7-8 .
ATSRDRNRENNSPLH . 15 TRBV15 .
ASSVDRDRRSGNTIY TRBD1 15 TRBV2 .
ASSLVGTGEAF . 11 TRBV11-3 .
ASSQDRQGAYGYT TRBD1 13 TRBV4-3 .
ASSYRGQITNTDTQY TRBD1 15 TRBV7-8 .
ASSLQGRYEQY . 11 TRBV7-8 .
SAASGSRLF TRBD2 9 TRBV20-1 .
ASSPGHSNTEAF . 12 TRBV18 .
ASSPLVGAGGPSGANVLT TRBD1 18 TRBV7-6 .
ASSFQGERSYEQY TRBD1 13 TRBV13 .
ASSIGLASYNEQF TRBD2 13 TRBV19 few
ASIGTGGWSTEAF . 13 TRBV21-1 .
ATSEGISHGYT . 11 TRBV24-1 .
AWTRGQGPHGYT TRBD1 12 TRBV30 once
ASSTTGQRSDEQY TRBD1 13 TRBV5-6 .